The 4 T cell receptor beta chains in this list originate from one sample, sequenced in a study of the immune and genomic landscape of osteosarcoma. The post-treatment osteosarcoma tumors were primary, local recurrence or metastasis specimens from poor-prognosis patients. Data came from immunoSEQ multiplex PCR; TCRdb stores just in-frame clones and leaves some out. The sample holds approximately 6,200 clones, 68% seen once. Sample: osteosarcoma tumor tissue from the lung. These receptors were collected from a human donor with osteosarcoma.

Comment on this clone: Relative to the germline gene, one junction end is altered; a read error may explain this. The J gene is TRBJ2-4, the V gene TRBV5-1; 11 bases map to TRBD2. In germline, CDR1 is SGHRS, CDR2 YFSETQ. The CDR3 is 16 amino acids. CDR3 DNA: TGCGCCGGCAGCTTGGCTCCTAGCGGGAGGTCGGACATTCAGTACTTC. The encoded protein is CAGSLAPSGRSDIQYF.

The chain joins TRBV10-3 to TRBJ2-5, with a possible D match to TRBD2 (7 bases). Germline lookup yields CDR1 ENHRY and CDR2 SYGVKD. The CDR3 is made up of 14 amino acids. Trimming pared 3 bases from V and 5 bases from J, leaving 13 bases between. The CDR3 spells CAISDGGGHETQYF. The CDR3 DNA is TGTGCCATCAGTGATGGGGGGGGGCATGAGACCCAGTACTTC.

The CDR3 sequence is CASSLYERTYEQYF. The CDR3 DNA reads as TGTGCCAGCAGCTTATATGAGCGAACGTACGAGCAGTACTTC. V and J are TRBV7-2 and TRBJ2-7, with D unresolved. V was shortened by 2 bases and J by 4 bases, with 12 bases between the two germline ends. There are 14 residues in the CDR3. Germline-derived CDR1 and CDR2 are SGHTA and FQGNSA.

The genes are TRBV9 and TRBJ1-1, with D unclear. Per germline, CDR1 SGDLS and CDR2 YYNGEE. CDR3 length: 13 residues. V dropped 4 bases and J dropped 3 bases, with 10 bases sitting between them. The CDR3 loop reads CASSTRVDTEAFF. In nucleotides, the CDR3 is TGTGCCAGCAGCACAAGGGTGGACACTGAAGCTTTCTTT.